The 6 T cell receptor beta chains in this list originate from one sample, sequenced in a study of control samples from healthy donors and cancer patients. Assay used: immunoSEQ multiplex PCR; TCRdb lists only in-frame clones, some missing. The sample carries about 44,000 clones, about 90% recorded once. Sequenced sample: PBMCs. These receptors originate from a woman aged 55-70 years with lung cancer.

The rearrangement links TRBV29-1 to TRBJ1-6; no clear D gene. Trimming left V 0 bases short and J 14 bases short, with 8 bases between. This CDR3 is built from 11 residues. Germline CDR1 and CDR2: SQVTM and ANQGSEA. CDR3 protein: CSVEDRAALHF. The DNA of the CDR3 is TGCAGCGTTGAAGATCGGGCAGCCCTCCACTTT.

In DNA, the CDR3 is TGTGCCAGCAGTTTATCCGGGGGGGCGGACTACGAGCAGTACTTC. Its protein product is CASSLSGGADYEQYF. The chain combines TRBV27 with TRBJ2-7, with 8 bases lining up with TRBD2. The V and J ends lost 0 bases and 3 bases, in that order; junction bases with no gene match: 4. This CDR3 contains 15 residues. Looked up from germline, CDR1 is MNHEY and CDR2 is SMNVEV (reference sequence).

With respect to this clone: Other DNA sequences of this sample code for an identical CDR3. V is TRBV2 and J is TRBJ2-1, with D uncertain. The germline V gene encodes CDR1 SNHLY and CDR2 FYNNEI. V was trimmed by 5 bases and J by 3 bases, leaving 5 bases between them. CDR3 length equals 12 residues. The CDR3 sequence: CASSSDYNEQFF. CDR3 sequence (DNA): TGTGCCAGCAGTTCCGACTACAATGAGCAGTTCTTC.

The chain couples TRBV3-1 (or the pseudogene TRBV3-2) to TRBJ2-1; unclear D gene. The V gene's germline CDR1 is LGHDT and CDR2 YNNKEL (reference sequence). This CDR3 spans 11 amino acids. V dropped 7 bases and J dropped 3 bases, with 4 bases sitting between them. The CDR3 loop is CASNNYNEQFF. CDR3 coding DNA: TGTGCCAGCAACAACTACAATGAGCAGTTCTTC.

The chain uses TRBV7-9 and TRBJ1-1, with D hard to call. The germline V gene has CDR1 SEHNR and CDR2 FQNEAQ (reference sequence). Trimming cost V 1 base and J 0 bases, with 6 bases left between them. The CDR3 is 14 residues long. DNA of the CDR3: TGTGCCAGCAGCTTAGTACGAGTGAACACTGAAGCTTTCTTT. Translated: CASSLVRVNTEAFF. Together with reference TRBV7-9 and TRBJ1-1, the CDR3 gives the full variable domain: DTGVSQNPRHKITKRGQNVTFRCDPISEHNRLYWYRQTLGQGPEFLTYFQNEAQLEKSRLLSDRFSAERPKGSFSTLEIQRTEQGDSAMYLCASSLVRVNTEAFFGQGTRLTVV.

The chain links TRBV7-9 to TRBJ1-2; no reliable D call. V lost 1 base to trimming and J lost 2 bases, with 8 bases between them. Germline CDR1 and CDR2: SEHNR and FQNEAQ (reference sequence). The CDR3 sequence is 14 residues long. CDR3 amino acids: CASSLGQANYGYTF. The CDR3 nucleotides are TGTGCCAGCAGCTTAGGTCAAGCCAACTATGGCTACACCTTC.